The 20 T cell receptor beta chains presented below share a single source sample, sequenced in a study of cytomegalovirus exposure and HLA in healthy donors. The PCR made use of 60 Vbeta and 13 Jbeta primers. Some clones are missing from TCRdb's copy, which holds only in-frame ones; the method was immunoSEQ multiplex PCR. Altogether roughly 140,000 clones are present, approximately 68% being singletons, with the ten largest covering over 2%. Sequenced sample: PBMCs. These receptors were taken from a man aged 35 to 55 in good health and CMV-seronegative.

V usage is TRBV10-1 and J usage is TRBJ1-4, with D unclear. In germline, CDR1 is WNHNN, CDR2 SYGVQD (reference sequence). The germline V and J ends were trimmed by 7 bases and 2 bases, with 11 bases remaining between them. This CDR3 comprises 14 residues. CDR3: CASTGRTTNEKLFF. CDR3 sequence (DNA): TGCGCCAGCACCGGACGGACTACTAATGAAAAACTGTTTTTT.

This chain joins TRBV5-4 and TRBJ1-2; maybe TRBD1 (5 bases). V was shortened by 3 bases and J by 8 bases, with 20 bases between the two germline ends. The CDR3 loop spans 15 amino acids. CDR1 SGHNT and CDR2 YYREEE come from the germline V gene (reference sequence). CDR3 protein: CASSSMGGRRSGYTF. CDR3 DNA sequence: TGTGCCAGCAGCTCCATGGGGGGACGTCGGTCGGGCTACACCTTC.

Concerning this clone itself: Germline is not matched at one junction end, which may reflect a read error. V usage is TRBV6-1 and J usage is TRBJ1-5; D may be TRBD1 (6 bases). The germline gives CDR1 MNHNS, CDR2 SASEGT. CDR3 length: 14 residues. In nucleotides, the CDR3 is TGTGCCAGCAGTGAACAGGACAGCAATCAGCCCCAGAATTTT. It encodes CASSEQDSNQPQNF.

The rearrangement links TRBV2 to TRBJ1-2; 9 nucleotides line up with TRBD1. This CDR3 has 14 amino acids. V gave up 6 bases and J gave up 6 bases; unmatched junction bases: 8. Germline CDR1 and CDR2: SNHLY and FYNNEI. The CDR3 region is CASRNRGRGDGYTF. As DNA, the CDR3 is TGTGCCAGCAGAAACAGGGGGCGCGGTGATGGCTACACCTTC. The full variable domain, its missing parts supplied by reference TRBV2 and TRBJ1-2, is EPEVTQTPSHQVTQMGQEVILRCVPISNHLYFYWYRQILGQKVEFLVSFYNNEISEKSEIFDDQFSVERPDGSNFTLKIRSTKLEDSAMYFCASRNRGRGDGYTFGSGTRLTVV.

This clone was counted only a few times. V is TRBV5-8 and J is TRBJ2-2, with D possibly being TRBD2 (6 bases). Germline V gene lookup returns CDR1 SGHTS and CDR2 YDEGEE. With 5 bases removed from V and 3 bases from J, the gap between germline ends came to 26 bases. The CDR3 extends over 19 amino acids. DNA of the CDR3: TGTGCCAGCAGAATTTTCCGGGGAACCGGGGGAAAGGACACCGGGGAGCTGTTTTTT. It encodes CASRIFRGTGGKDTGELFF.

The chain combines TRBV18 with TRBJ2-7; TRBD2 matches 13 bases. The CDR3 is made up of 16 amino acids. Per the germline V gene, CDR1 is KGHSH and CDR2 is LQKENI. The ends lost 1 base at V and 6 bases at J; junction bases unmatched: 6. As DNA, the CDR3 is TGTGCCAGCTCACCACGAGTGCGACTAGCGGGAGGCGAGCAGTACTTC. It codes for CASSPRVRLAGGEQYF.

This clone was seen more than once but under ten times. The chain joins TRBV7-9 to TRBJ2-2, with 10 positions matching TRBD2. CDR1 and CDR2 (germline): SEHNR, FQNEAQ (reference sequence). This CDR3 comprises 16 residues. V was clipped by 0 bases and J by 7 bases; unmatched bases: 5. CDR3 sequence reads: CASSLAASGRSGELFF. The CDR3 DNA reads TGTGCCAGCAGCTTAGCTGCTAGCGGGAGAAGCGGGGAGCTGTTTTTT.

The rearrangement uses TRBV6-5 and TRBJ2-1, with 8 bases identical to TRBD2. The length of the CDR3 is 15 residues. Germline CDR1 is MNHEY and CDR2 is SVGAGI. The trim removed 5 bases at V and 2 bases at J, leaving 5 bases unmatched. DNA for the CDR3: TGTGCCAGCAGTCGAAGCGGGAGCACCTACAATGAGCAGTTCTTC. Encoded protein: CASSRSGSTYNEQFF.

This clone has just a few counts. The chain is built from TRBV28 and TRBJ2-7; the match to TRBD1 covers 9 bases. The CDR3 sequence is 16 residues long. Trimming cost V 6 bases and J 4 bases; bases outside gene matches: 13. Germline CDR1 reads MDHEN; CDR2 reads SYDVKM. As DNA, the CDR3 is TGTGCCAGCAGCTATTTGACAGGGGGGCTTGGGTACGAGCAGTACTTC. Protein product: CASSYLTGGLGYEQYF.

V and J are TRBV5-4 and TRBJ2-2; D might be TRBD1 (5 bases). Between the trimmed V and J ends, which lost 2 bases and 6 bases, there was a span of 5 bases. The CDR3 runs to 12 residues. CDR1 is SGHNT, CDR2 YYREEE, per germline (reference sequence). DNA for the CDR3: TGTGCCAGCAGCTTAGGGGCCGGGGAGCTGTTTTTT. It specifies CASSLGAGELFF.

J is TRBJ1-1 and V is TRBV30; D is undetermined. The germline gives CDR1 GTSNPN, CDR2 SVGIG (reference sequence). Trimming left V 2 bases short and J 0 bases short, with 7 bases between. The CDR3 loop spans 13 amino acids. This chain's CDR3 is CAWSPDMNTEAFF. In nucleotides, the CDR3 is TGTGCCTGGAGTCCCGACATGAACACTGAAGCTTTCTTT.

The CDR3 DNA reads as TGTGCCAGCAGCTTGGGATGGGCAGGGTCGGATACGCAGTATTTT. It specifies CASSLGWAGSDTQYF. V usage is TRBV5-8 and J usage is TRBJ2-3; tentatively, D is TRBD1 (5 bases). Germline assignment: CDR1 SGHTS and CDR2 YDEGEE. V lost 0 bases to trimming and J lost 6 bases, with 14 bases between them. The CDR3 extends over 15 amino acids. The variable domain in full, completed from reference TRBV5-8 and TRBJ2-3, reads EAGVTQSPTHLIKTRGQQATLRCSPISGHTSVYWYQQALGLGLQFLLWYDEGEERNRGNFPPRFSGRQFPNYSSELNVNALELEDSALYLCASSLGWAGSDTQYFGPGTRLTVL.

The chain employs TRBV19 and TRBJ2-2; 7 bases are a match to TRBD2. V gave up 3 bases and J gave up 2 bases; unmatched junction bases: 9. The germline gives CDR1 LNHDA, CDR2 SQIVND (reference sequence). The CDR3 is made up of 17 amino acids. CDR3 nucleotides: TGTGCCAGTAGTATCCCTGACCTGACTAGCAACACCGGGGAGCTGTTTTTT. Its protein product is CASSIPDLTSNTGELFF.

This clone was seen a single time. V is TRBV2 and J is TRBJ2-1, with D perhaps matching TRBD1 (5 bases). Per germline, CDR1 SNHLY and CDR2 FYNNEI. The CDR3 contains 18 residues. V was pared by 6 bases and J by 0 bases, with 21 bases between. CDR3 sequence: CASSPGHLLPSSYNEQFF. Written as DNA, the CDR3 is TGTGCCAGCAGCCCCGGACACCTATTACCGAGCTCCTACAATGAGCAGTTCTTC.

The chain recombines TRBV28 with TRBJ2-3; 7 nucleotides line up with TRBD2. CDR3 size: 14 residues. Germline CDR1 is MDHEN and CDR2 is SYDVKM. The V and J ends lost 5 bases and 6 bases, in that order; junction bases with no gene match: 8. This CDR3 is CASSDSGRRDTQYF. The CDR3 nucleotides are TGTGCCAGCAGTGATAGCGGGCGCAGGGATACGCAGTATTTT.

The rearrangement joins TRBV7-6 to TRBJ2-7, with a tentative D call TRBD2 (6 bases). Germline CDR1 reads SGHVS; CDR2 reads FNYEAQ. The CDR3 contains 13 residues. Trimming cost V 0 bases and J 6 bases, with 9 bases left between them. Here the CDR3 reads CASSLARGGEQYF. The DNA for the CDR3 is TGTGCCAGCAGCTTAGCGCGGGGAGGCGAGCAGTACTTC.

The V and J genes are TRBV5-1 and TRBJ2-2, with D maybe TRBD2 (6 bases). CDR1 and CDR2 (germline): SGHRS, YFSETQ. CDR3 length equals 16 residues. Trimming shortened V by 0 bases and J by 4 bases, and 13 bases separated the two germline ends. The CDR3 nucleotides are TGCGCCAGCAGCTTGGCGAATGCGGGATCCACCGGGGAGCTGTTTTTT. Encoded protein: CASSLANAGSTGELFF.

This sequence joins TRBV7-9 and TRBJ2-7; 7 bases map to TRBD1. Germline V gives CDR1 SEHNR, CDR2 FQNEAQ (reference sequence). The V gene end was trimmed by 6 bases and the J gene end by 1 base; junction bases not matched to a gene: 6. The CDR3 is made up of 14 amino acids. The CDR3 protein is CASSRTGPSYEQYF. CDR3 bases: TGTGCCAGCAGTCGGACAGGCCCATCCTACGAGCAGTACTTC.

This clone was seen only a few times. The CDR3 region has the DNA TGCGCCAGCAGCCCAGGCGCCTATAATGAAAAACTGTTTTTT. It is translated as CASSPGAYNEKLFF. The chain couples TRBV5-1 to TRBJ1-4; no reliable D call. V lost 4 bases, J lost 4 bases, and 11 bases lay in between. From germline, CDR1 is SGHRS and CDR2 YFSETQ. The CDR3 is 14 amino acids.

The J gene is TRBJ2-1, the V gene TRBV5-1; 7 nucleotides line up with TRBD1. The V gene's germline CDR1 is SGHRS and CDR2 YFSETQ. The V segment lost 2 bases and the J segment 0 bases; nucleotides outside the gene matches: 5. The CDR3 length is 16 residues. The CDR3 reads CASSFMGQSSYNEQFF. The CDR3 DNA reads as TGCGCCAGCAGCTTCATGGGACAGAGCTCCTACAATGAGCAGTTCTTC.